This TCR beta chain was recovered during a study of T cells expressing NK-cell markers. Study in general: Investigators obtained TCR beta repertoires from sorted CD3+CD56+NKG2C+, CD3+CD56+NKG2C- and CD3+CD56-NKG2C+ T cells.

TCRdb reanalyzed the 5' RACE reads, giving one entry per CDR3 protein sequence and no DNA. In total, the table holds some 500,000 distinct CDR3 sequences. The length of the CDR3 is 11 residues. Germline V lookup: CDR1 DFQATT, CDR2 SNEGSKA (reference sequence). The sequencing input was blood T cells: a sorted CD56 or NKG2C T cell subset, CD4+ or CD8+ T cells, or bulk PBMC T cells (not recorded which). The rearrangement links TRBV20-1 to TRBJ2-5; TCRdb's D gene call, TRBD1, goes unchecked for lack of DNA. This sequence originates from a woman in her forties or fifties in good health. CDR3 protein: CSARGQGTQYF.